Listed below are T cell receptor beta chains from one sample, sequenced in a study of T cells in Graves' hyperthyroidism and ophthalmopathy. TCRdb processed the multiplex PCR reads anew with MiXCR; each CDR3 protein has one entry. Among over 250,000 distinct CDR3 sequences listed, about 18% were seen once. Material for sequencing was blood. The receptors stem from a woman in her fifties or sixties with Graves' ophthalmopathy. The CDR3 runs from the conserved cysteine through the conserved F or W.

V	J	CDR3
TRBV28	TRBJ2-6	CASRTFSGANVLTF
TRBV20-1	TRBJ1-1	CSATSGGLGTEAFF
TRBV29-1	TRBJ2-4	CSVRQGAHIQYF
TRBV28	TRBJ2-7	CASWDRGHEQYF
TRBV20-1	TRBJ1-5	CSARDRQSNQPQHF
TRBV5-1	TRBJ1-2	CASSDGTSRGPGYTF
TRBV7-2	TRBJ2-3	CASSLLQGLDTQYF
TRBV18	TRBJ2-5	CASSPREAETQYF
TRBV11-2	TRBJ2-7	CASSQKGDYEQYF
TRBV5-4	TRBJ2-5	CASSSGGTGQETQYF
TRBV4-1	TRBJ2-2	CASSQVLAGPTGELFF
TRBV7-9	TRBJ2-7	CASSFQTSGYEQYF
TRBV7-3	TRBJ2-1	CASSFYGINNEQFF
TRBV20-1	TRBJ1-4	CSAMPGQGLIGGTNEKLFF
TRBV29-1	TRBJ2-5	CSALGQGQETQYF
TRBV20-1	TRBJ2-7	CSARPGAYEQYF
TRBV10-3	TRBJ1-4	CAISSDRDEKLFF
TRBV7-2	TRBJ1-2	CASSLGVGPYGYTF
TRBV12-3/TRBV12-4	TRBJ2-7	CASSSPGQGGSYEQYF
TRBV2	TRBJ1-1	CASSGPPNTEAFF
TRBV27	TRBJ2-7	CASSSSGAVYEQYF
TRBV5-1	TRBJ2-3	CASSLGAGGPSTDTQYF
TRBV5-1	TRBJ2-3	CASSRRGGFDTQYF
TRBV7-2	TRBJ2-5	CASSLVGASKETQYF
TRBV10-1	TRBJ2-3	CASSEGDGYTDTQYF
TRBV27	TRBJ2-5	CASSLLSVREAYQETQYF
TRBV7-9	TRBJ2-7	CASRPGLAFYEQYF
TRBV7-2	TRBJ2-4	CASSLDGDRPSPAKNIQYF
TRBV3-1	TRBJ2-7	CASSPVAGRTYEQYF
TRBV6-2/TRBV6-3	TRBJ1-3	CASSDRTPLGRGNTIYF
TRBV6-2/TRBV6-3	TRBJ2-1	CASSPGLAINEQFF
TRBV7-8	TRBJ2-5	CASSLGAAQETQYF
TRBV7-2	TRBJ2-7	CASSFRGETTEQYF
TRBV20-1	TRBJ1-3	CSAGTGGLLRSGNTIYF
TRBV6-2/TRBV6-3	TRBJ1-1	CDNPRKKGIHLTMNTEAFF
TRBV7-3	TRBJ2-3	CASSPTGGSQYF
TRBV20-1	TRBJ2-7	CSARDATDYEQYF
TRBV6-1	TRBJ2-5	CASRFPGQETQYF
TRBV6-2/TRBV6-3	TRBJ2-1	CASRRSGRLSYNEQFF
TRBV5-8	TRBJ2-5	CTSSLRSGVGETQYF
TRBV9	TRBJ2-5	CASSAGSSGRVETQYF
TRBV5-1	TRBJ1-3	CASSEDGPFSGNTIYF
TRBV7-2	TRBJ1-1	CASSLEVLVGVAFF
TRBV7-6	TRBJ1-6	CASSLGSGSPLHF
TRBV9	TRBJ1-4	CASGEDNSEKLFF
TRBV6-1	TRBJ2-1	CASRLADYNEQFF
TRBV25-1	TRBJ2-7	CASSGRDSPYEQYF
TRBV4-1	TRBJ2-1	CASSQDFSGMGAGGPYNEQFF
TRBV20-1	TRBJ1-3	CSARDNSGNTIYF
TRBV18	TRBJ2-3	CAGRGFSTDTQYF